Sequencing of this TCR beta chain was carried out in a study of monozygotic twins with inflammatory bowel disease. Template switching added UMIs carrying a 6-nucleotide sample barcode. From its re-call of the 5' RACE reads, TCRdb lists each CDR3 protein once, without DNA. This sample's clone table lists about 420,000 distinct CDR3 sequences. Germline V gene data show CDR1 as DFQATT and CDR2 as SNEGSKA (reference sequence). The CDR3 spans 14 residues. The origin of this receptor is a human donor with ulcerative colitis or Crohn's disease, or a healthy co-twin of an affected twin (not recorded which). V and J are TRBV20-1 and TRBJ2-7; lacking DNA, the TRBD1 call made by TCRdb goes unchecked. The sample comprised blood. The CDR3 spells CSASPRTAPYEQYF.